The table lists the clone carrying this T cell receptor (beta chain) with a few counts. Antigen unknown. Regarding treatment: oral pan-JAK inhibitor, 5-10 mg twice daily. V lost 3 bases, J lost 0 bases, and 11 bases lay in between. CDR1 and CDR2 from the germline V gene are KGHSH and LQKENI. This CDR3 is built from 15 residues. This sample stems from a study of CD8+ T cells in alopecia areata. Study information: Those treated were given oral tofacitinib at 5 to 10 mg twice daily. Scoring treated patients' severity relied on the percentage of scalp area affected. Whole-study findings and limits: For patients receiving tofacitinib, scalp clonality and expanded CD8+ clones among the top 100 significantly decreased.

The authors extracted RNA and reverse transcribed it into cDNA as the sequencing template. The data were produced by immunoSEQ multiplex PCR, yet TCRdb's version contains in-frame clones alone and is incomplete. The table has approximately 280,000 clones, roughly 60% seen once. The chain couples TRBV18 to TRBJ1-1; no clear D. The material was CD4+ T cells sorted from blood, obtained at week 24, from a patient treated with tofacitinib. This clonotype was obtained from a human donor with alopecia areata. Here the CDR3 reads CASSPVRHLNTEAFF. The CDR3 coding sequence is TGTGCCAGCTCACCGGTGAGACACCTGAACACTGAAGCTTTCTTT.